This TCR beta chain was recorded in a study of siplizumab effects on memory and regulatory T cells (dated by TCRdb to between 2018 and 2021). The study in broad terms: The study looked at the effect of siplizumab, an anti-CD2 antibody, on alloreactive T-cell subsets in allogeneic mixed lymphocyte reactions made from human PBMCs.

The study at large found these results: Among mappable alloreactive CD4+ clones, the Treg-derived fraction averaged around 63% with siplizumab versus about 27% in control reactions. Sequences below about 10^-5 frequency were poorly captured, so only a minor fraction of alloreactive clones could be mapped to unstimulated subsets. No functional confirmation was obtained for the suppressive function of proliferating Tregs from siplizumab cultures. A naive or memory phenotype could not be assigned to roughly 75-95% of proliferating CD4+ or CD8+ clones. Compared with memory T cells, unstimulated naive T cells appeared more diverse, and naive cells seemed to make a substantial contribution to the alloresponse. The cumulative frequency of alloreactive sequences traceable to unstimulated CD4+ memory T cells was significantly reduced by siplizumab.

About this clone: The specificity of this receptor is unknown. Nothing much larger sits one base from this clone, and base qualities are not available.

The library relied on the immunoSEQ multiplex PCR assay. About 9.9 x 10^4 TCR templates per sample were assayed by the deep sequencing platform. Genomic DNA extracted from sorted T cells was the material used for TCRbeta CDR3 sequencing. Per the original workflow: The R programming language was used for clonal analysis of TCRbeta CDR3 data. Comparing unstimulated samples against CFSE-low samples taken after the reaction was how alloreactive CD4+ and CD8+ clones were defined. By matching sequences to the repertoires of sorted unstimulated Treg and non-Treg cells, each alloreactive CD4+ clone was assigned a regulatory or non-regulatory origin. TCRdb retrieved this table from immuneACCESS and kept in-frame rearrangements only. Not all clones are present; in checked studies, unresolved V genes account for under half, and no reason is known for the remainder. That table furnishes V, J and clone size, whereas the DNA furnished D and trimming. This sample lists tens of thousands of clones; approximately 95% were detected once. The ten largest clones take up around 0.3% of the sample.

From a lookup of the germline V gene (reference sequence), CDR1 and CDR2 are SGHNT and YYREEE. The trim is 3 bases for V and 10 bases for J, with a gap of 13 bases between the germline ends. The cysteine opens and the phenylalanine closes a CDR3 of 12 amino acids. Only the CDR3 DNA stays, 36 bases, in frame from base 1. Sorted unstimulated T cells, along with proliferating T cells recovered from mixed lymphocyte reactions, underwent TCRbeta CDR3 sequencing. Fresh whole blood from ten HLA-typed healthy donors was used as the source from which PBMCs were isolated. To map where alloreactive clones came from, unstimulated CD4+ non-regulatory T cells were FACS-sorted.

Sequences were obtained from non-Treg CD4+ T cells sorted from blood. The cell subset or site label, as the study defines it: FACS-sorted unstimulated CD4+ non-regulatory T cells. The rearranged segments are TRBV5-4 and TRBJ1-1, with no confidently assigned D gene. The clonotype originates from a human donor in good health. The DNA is TGTGCCAGCAGCTCGGATCAGGTCGGAGCTTTCTTT. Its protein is CASSSDQVGAFF.